Included here is one T cell receptor beta chain sequence, with context. Participants had their cohort set by participant-reported clinical history. Trimming left V 2 bases short and J 4 bases short, with 18 bases between. The CDR3 sequence is 17 residues long. Germline V CDR1 and CDR2: SGHAT, FQNNGV. This record comes from a study of blood T cell repertoires in COVID-19. Study overall: Two negative PCRs, clearance, or symptom resolution characterized the recovered Cohort 3 donors.

In the original workflow: The assay estimated nucleated cells by amplifying reference gene primers. This table comes from immunoSEQ multiplex PCR, and its TCRdb copy is limited to in-frame clones, with some not included. V, J and clone size are those of that table, while D and trimming were read from the DNA. Seen here are more than 200,000 clones, around 90% observed once, and the top ten hold 5.5% to 8.5%. The chain recombines TRBV11-2 with TRBJ1-3, with D possibly being TRBD1 (5 bases). The sequence was collected from a young man in a cohort exposed to, infected with or recovered from COVID-19 (not recorded which). Source material: PBMCs or T cells enriched from blood (not recorded which). The CDR3 bases are TGTGCCAGCAGCTTATCGTTTCGGGGGGTGCGGGGAAACACCATATATTTT. Protein sequence: CASSLSFRGVRGNTIYF.